A selection of T cell receptor beta chains follows, all from one sample in a study of radiation and T cells in renal cell carcinoma. TCRdb's copy holds only in-frame clones and misses some; the assay was immunoSEQ multiplex PCR. The sample records 18,000 or so clones, approximately 62% being singletons. Here the sequenced sample was tumor tissue, taken from a patient whose treatment was nephrectomy without radiotherapy. These TCRs come from a man in his fifties with renal cell carcinoma. The CDR3 runs from the conserved cysteine through the conserved F or W. D genes are given only for firm matches. Clone sizes are given selectively: once, few, many, or a class where the clone is expanded.

D	size	V	J	CDR3	DNA
TRBD1	NA	TRBV7-8	TRBJ1-1	CASSPGTVNTEAFF	TGTGCCAGCAGCCCCGGGACAGTGAACACTGAAGCTTTCTTT
TRBD1	NA	TRBV4-2	TRBJ2-2	CASSQEKGQGASEELFF	TGTGCCAGCAGCCAAGAGAAGGGACAGGGGGCCTCCGAGGAGCTGTTTTTT
NA	NA	TRBV5-1	TRBJ2-2	CASSLDIHGELFF	TGCGCCAGCAGCCTAGACATTCACGGGGAGCTGTTTTTT
NA	NA	TRBV30	TRBJ2-3	CAWGEGISTDTQYF	TGTGCCTGGGGTGAGGGTATTAGCACAGATACGCAGTATTTT
NA	few	TRBV19	TRBJ1-4	CASSIQNEKLFF	TGTGCCAGTAGTATACAGAATGAAAAACTGTTTTTT
NA	NA	TRBV9	TRBJ1-1	CASSVGLGAEAFF	TGTGCCAGCAGCGTAGGCCTAGGGGCTGAAGCTTTCTTT
NA	NA	TRBV9	TRBJ1-2	CASSVGRDNPGGYTF	TGTGCCAGCAGCGTAGGTCGGGATAATCCGGGAGGCTACACCTTC
NA	NA	TRBV11-2	TRBJ2-1	CASSLEGRGFGNEQFF	TGTGCCAGCAGCTTAGAGGGGCGGGGATTCGGCAATGAGCAGTTCTTC
NA	NA	TRBV4-2	TRBJ2-1	CASSRDVGDEQFF	TGTGCCAGCAGCCGGGATGTTGGGGATGAGCAGTTCTTC
NA	NA	TRBV27	TRBJ1-1	CASSLSAAYTEAFF	TGTGCCAGCAGTTTATCAGCAGCCTACACTGAAGCTTTCTTT
TRBD1	NA	TRBV5-4	TRBJ1-6	CASSTGQDSPLHF	TGTGCCAGCAGCACCGGACAGGATTCACCCCTCCACTTT
TRBD2	NA	TRBV5-1	TRBJ2-2	CASSLGILAVTGELFF	TGCGCCAGCAGCTTAGGCATACTAGCGGTCACCGGGGAGCTGTTTTTT
TRBD2	once	TRBV7-2	TRBJ2-7	CASSPLEGGRYEQYF	TGTGCCAGCAGCCCTTTAGAGGGAGGGAGGTACGAGCAGTACTTC
TRBD1	few	TRBV5-1	TRBJ1-2	CASSLAIGQGASGYTF	TGCGCCAGCAGCTTGGCCATTGGACAGGGGGCGAGTGGCTACACCTTC
NA	NA	TRBV18	TRBJ2-2	CASSPMGGRSGELFF	TGTGCCAGCTCACCGATGGGGGGGCGCTCCGGGGAGCTGTTTTTT
NA	few	TRBV9	TRBJ1-1	CASSVEMGEAFF	TGTGCCAGCAGCGTAGAGATGGGTGAAGCTTTCTTT
NA	NA	TRBV19	TRBJ1-2	CASSLYGYTF	TGTGCCAGTAGTCTCTATGGCTACACCTTC
TRBD2	NA	TRBV7-2	TRBJ2-1	CASSLAGGPGSSYNEQFF	TGTGCCAGCAGCTTAGCGGGAGGGCCGGGGAGCTCCTACAATGAGCAGTTCTTC
NA	NA	TRBV6-1	TRBJ2-7	CASTGWGETYEQYF	TGTGCCAGCACCGGATGGGGGGAAACCTACGAGCAGTACTTC
NA	NA	TRBV4-3	TRBJ2-5	CASSQVGAGEETQYF	TGCGCCAGCAGCCAAGTGGGGGCAGGAGAAGAGACCCAGTACTTC
NA	once	TRBV5-4	TRBJ2-2	CASSLDRTGELFF	TGTGCCAGCAGCCTGGACCGGACCGGGGAGCTGTTTTTT
NA	few	TRBV5-4	TRBJ2-5	CASSSIDRTKETQYF	TGTGCCAGCAGCTCCATCGACAGGACAAAAGAGACCCAGTACTTC
TRBD1	few	TRBV19	TRBJ1-6	CASSYSGGRGSPLHF	TGTGCCAGTAGTTACTCAGGGGGAAGAGGGTCACCCCTCCACTTT
TRBD1	NA	TRBV28	TRBJ2-7	CASSSGTAQGYEQYF	TGTGCCAGCAGTTCTGGGACAGCCCAGGGCTACGAGCAGTACTTC
NA	NA	TRBV5-5	TRBJ2-7	CASSPGNSPAYEQYF	TGTGCCAGCAGCCCAGGGAACAGCCCCGCCTACGAGCAGTACTTC
NA	few	TRBV7-9	TRBJ1-2	CASSRDRRVGYTF	TGTGCCAGCAGCCGGGACCGCCGGGTGGGCTACACCTTC
TRBD2	NA	TRBV9	TRBJ2-7	CASSSLAGVGEQYF	TGTGCCAGCAGCTCACTAGCGGGAGTGGGTGAGCAGTACTTC
TRBD1	NA	TRBV29-1	TRBJ2-6	CSVGTGSGANVLTF	TGCAGCGTCGGGACAGGCTCCGGGGCCAACGTCCTGACTTTC
NA	few	TRBV2	TRBJ1-5	CASRRGGVGNQPQHF	TGTGCCAGCAGGCGAGGAGGGGTTGGCAATCAGCCCCAGCATTTT
NA	few	TRBV30	TRBJ1-3	CAWNEGHSGNTIYF	TGTGCCTGGAACGAGGGACACTCTGGAAACACCATATATTTT
NA	NA	TRBV7-9	TRBJ2-1	CASSLAVAEQFF	TGTGCCAGCAGCTTGGCCGTAGCTGAGCAGTTCTTC
NA	NA	TRBV5-6	TRBJ1-2	CASTSGAPNYGYTF	TGTGCCAGCACCAGTGGGGCTCCGAACTATGGCTACACCTTC
TRBD2	NA	TRBV6-6	TRBJ2-1	CASSYGTSHNNEQFF	TGTGCCAGCAGTTACGGGACTAGCCATAACAATGAGCAGTTCTTC
TRBD1	NA	TRBV30	TRBJ1-2	CAWVRGRSGYTF	TGTGCCTGGGTAAGGGGGCGGAGTGGCTACACCTTC
TRBD2	NA	TRBV7-2	TRBJ2-7	CASSLSGAGSSYEQYF	TGTGCCAGCAGCCTCAGCGGGGCGGGTTCTTCCTACGAGCAGTACTTC
TRBD2	NA	TRBV9	TRBJ2-2	CASSATSGANTGELFF	TGTGCCAGCAGCGCCACTAGCGGAGCGAACACCGGGGAGCTGTTTTTT
NA	NA	TRBV2	TRBJ1-4	CASLQRRENEKLFF	TGTGCCAGCTTACAGCGTAGGGAGAACGAAAAACTGTTTTTT
NA	once	TRBV5-5	TRBJ1-3	CASSPRQGFSSGNTIYF	TGCGCCAGCAGCCCTCGGCAGGGGTTTAGCTCTGGAAACACCATATATTTT
TRBD2	NA	TRBV7-6	TRBJ2-3	CASSPSSNSGSSDTQYF	TGTGCCAGCAGCCCGAGCTCCAATAGCGGGAGCTCAGATACGCAGTATTTT
NA	NA	TRBV7-3	TRBJ1-5	CASLIPYQPQHF	TGTGCCAGCCTAATCCCTTATCAGCCCCAGCATTTT
TRBD1	once	TRBV9	TRBJ2-7	CASSVLGQGLYF	TGTGCCAGCAGCGTCCTAGGACAGGGCTTGTACTTC
NA	NA	TRBV11-3	TRBJ2-1	CASSAPELFEQFF	TGTGCCAGCAGCGCTCCGGAACTATTCGAGCAGTTCTTC
NA	NA	TRBV19	TRBJ1-1	CASRSVEGRSNTEAFF	TGTGCCAGTAGATCCGTCGAGGGGCGGAGTAACACTGAAGCTTTCTTT
TRBD1	NA	TRBV19	TRBJ1-1	CASSVSRTGVLRAFF	TGTGCCAGTAGTGTCTCCAGGACAGGGGTCCTACGGGCTTTCTTT
TRBD1	many	TRBV27	TRBJ1-1	CASRMTGGNTEAFF	TGTGCCAGCAGAATGACAGGGGGCAACACTGAAGCTTTCTTT
NA	few	TRBV30	TRBJ2-3	CAWSHFTDTQYF	TGTGCCTGGAGTCACTTCACAGATACGCAGTATTTT
NA	NA	TRBV7-2	TRBJ1-1	CASSQGSAGEAFF	TGTGCCAGCAGCCAGGGGTCTGCAGGGGAAGCTTTCTTT
NA	NA	TRBV5-1	TRBJ1-1	CASSLAGGYTEAFF	TGCGCCAGCAGCTTGGCCGGGGGGTACACTGAAGCTTTCTTT
NA	NA	TRBV15	TRBJ1-5	CATSRENSNQPQHF	TGTGCCACCAGCAGAGAGAATAGCAATCAGCCCCAGCATTTT
NA	NA	TRBV5-4	TRBJ1-6	CASSPGPSRSYNSPLHF	TGTGCCAGCAGCCCCGGACCGAGCCGCTCCTATAATTCACCCCTCCACTTT
NA	NA	TRBV7-2	TRBJ1-6	CASSSTYFNSPLHF	TGTGCCAGCAGCTCGACTTACTTTAATTCACCCCTCCACTTT
NA	NA	TRBV6-1	TRBJ2-3	CASSDGQFRTDTQYF	TGTGCCAGCAGTGATGGACAGTTCCGCACAGATACGCAGTATTTT
NA	NA	TRBV27	TRBJ2-5	CASKETQYF	TGTGCCAGTAAAGAGACCCAGTACTTC
TRBD1	NA	TRBV9	TRBJ2-5	CASSVQGTEETQYF	TGTGCCAGCAGCGTACAGGGGACAGAAGAGACCCAGTACTTC
NA	NA	TRBV9	TRBJ2-3	CASSVGDYRGITDTQYF	TGTGCCAGCAGCGTAGGTGACTACCGGGGTATTACAGATACGCAGTATTTT
NA	medium-sized	TRBV27	TRBJ1-1	CASRSAGGNTEAFF	TGTGCCAGCAGGTCCGCCGGAGGAAACACTGAAGCTTTCTTT
NA	NA	TRBV6-6	TRBJ1-2	CASSYSGGGEGGYTF	TGTGCCAGCAGTTACTCGGGGGGGGGCGAAGGCGGCTACACCTTC